This T cell receptor (beta chain) was profiled in a study of shared clonotypes between healthy human individuals. General study findings and limits: The authors sampled blood alone, and tissue repertoires likely differ.

Caucasian adults living in Nashville, Tennessee, provided all samples. Splitting the CD4+ cells yielded a CD45RA+ naive subset and a CD45RA-negative memory subset. Regarding this clone: What it recognizes is unknown.

Replicate PCRs run on sorted subsets employed 200 ng DNA, approximately 30,000 T cell genomes. Measured with immunoSEQ multiplex PCR; TCRdb has only the in-frame clones, and not every one. The sample shows some 2,000,000 clones, almost 96% of them seen only once. Sequences were obtained from naive CD4+ T cells sorted from blood. The sample's subset: CD45RA+ positively selected. The clonotype originates from a man aged 18 to 35 in good health.

The chain's CDR3 is CASKTSGGETQYF. CDR3 DNA sequence: TGTGCCAGCAAGACTAGCGGGGGGGAGACCCAGTACTTC. The chain joins TRBV2 to TRBJ2-5; 13 bases are a match to TRBD2. Germline-derived CDR1 and CDR2 are SNHLY and FYNNEI. This CDR3 comprises 13 residues. With V trimmed by 7 bases and J by 5 bases, 1 base remained unmatched.